The entry below describes one TCR beta chain. What it recognizes is unknown. This entry is derived from a study of Tregs in tolerant kidney transplant recipients. The study's findings and limits: Validation in larger populations is needed because few patients were studied.

Profiling relied on immunoSEQ multiplex PCR, and the TCRdb table lists in-frame clones only, not all of them. The sample contains approximately 82,000 clones, 93% of which appear only once. Mixed chimerism was transient after nonmyeloablative marrow transplants from related graft donors. Thawed PBMCs were FACS-sorted into unstimulated CD4+CD25+CD127- regulatory T cells, CD4+CD25- non-regulatory cells, CD4 and CD8 cells. CDR3 length equals 16 residues. CDR1 and CDR2 from the germline V gene are KGHSH and LQKENI. J was trimmed by 2 bases and V by 3 bases; bases with no gene match: 5. The chain has TRBV18 and TRBJ2-3; the match to TRBD2 covers 10 bases. The sample was CD4+ T cells from blood (PBMCs), taken 12 months after the transplant. This receptor was identified in a human patient who received a combined kidney and bone marrow transplant. These T cells may partly come from the graft donor. CDR3 amino acids: CASSPGLALITDTQYF. In nucleotides, the CDR3 is TGTGCCAGCTCACCGGGACTAGCGCTAATCACAGATACGCAGTATTTT.